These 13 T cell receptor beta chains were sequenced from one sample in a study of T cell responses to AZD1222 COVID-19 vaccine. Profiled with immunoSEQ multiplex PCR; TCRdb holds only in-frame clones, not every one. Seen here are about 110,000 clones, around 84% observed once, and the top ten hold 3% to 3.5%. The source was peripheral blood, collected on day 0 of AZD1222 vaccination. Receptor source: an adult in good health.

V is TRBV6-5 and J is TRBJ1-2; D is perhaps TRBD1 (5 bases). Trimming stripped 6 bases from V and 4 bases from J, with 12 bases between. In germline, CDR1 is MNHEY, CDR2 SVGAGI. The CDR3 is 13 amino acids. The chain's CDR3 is CASRPPGGYGYTF. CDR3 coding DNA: TGTGCCAGCAGACCCCCCGGGGGCTATGGCTACACCTTC.

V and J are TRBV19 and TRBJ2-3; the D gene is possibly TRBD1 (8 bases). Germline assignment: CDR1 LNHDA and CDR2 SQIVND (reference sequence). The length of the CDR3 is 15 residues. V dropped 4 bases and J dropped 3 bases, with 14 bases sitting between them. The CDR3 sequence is CASSTGQGGTDTQYF. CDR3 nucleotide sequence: TGTGCCAGTAGTACAGGACAGGGAGGGACAGATACGCAGTATTTT.

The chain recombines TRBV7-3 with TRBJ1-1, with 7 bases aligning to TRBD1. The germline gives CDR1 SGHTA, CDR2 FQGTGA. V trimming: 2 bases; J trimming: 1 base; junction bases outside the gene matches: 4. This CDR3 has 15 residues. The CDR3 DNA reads TGTGCCAGCAGCTTAGGAGGGGGCCGGAACACTGAAGCTTTCTTT. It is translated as CASSLGGGRNTEAFF.

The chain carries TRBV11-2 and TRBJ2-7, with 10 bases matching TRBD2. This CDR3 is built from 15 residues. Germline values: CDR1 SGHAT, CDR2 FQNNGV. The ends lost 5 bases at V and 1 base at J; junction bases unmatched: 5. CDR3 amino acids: CASSIRTSGSYEQYF. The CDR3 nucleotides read TGTGCCAGCAGCATTCGGACTAGCGGATCCTACGAGCAGTACTTC.

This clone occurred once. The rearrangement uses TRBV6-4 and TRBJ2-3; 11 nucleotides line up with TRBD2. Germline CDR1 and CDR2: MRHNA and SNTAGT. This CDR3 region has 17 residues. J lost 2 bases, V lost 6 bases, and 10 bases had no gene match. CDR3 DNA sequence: TGTGCCAGCAGAAGAGCCGGGACTAGCGGATTCACAGATACGCAGTATTTT. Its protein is CASRRAGTSGFTDTQYF.

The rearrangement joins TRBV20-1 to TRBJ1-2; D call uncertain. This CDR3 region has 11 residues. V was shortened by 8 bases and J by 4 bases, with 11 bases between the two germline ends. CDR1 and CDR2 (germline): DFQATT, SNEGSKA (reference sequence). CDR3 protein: CSIPLPYGYTF. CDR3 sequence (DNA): TGCAGTATTCCCTTGCCCTATGGCTACACCTTC.

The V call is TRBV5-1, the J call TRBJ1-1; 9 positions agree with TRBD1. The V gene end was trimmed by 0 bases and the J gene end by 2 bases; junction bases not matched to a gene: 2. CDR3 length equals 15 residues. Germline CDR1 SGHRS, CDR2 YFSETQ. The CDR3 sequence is CASSLGDRVNTEAFF. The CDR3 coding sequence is TGCGCCAGCAGCTTGGGGGACAGGGTTAACACTGAAGCTTTCTTT.

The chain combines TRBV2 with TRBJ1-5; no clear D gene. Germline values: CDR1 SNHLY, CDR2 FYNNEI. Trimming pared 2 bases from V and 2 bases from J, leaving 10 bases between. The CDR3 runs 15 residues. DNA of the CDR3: TGTGCCAGCAGTGAAAGGTGGAGAGGCAATCAGCCCCAGCATTTT. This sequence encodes CASSERWRGNQPQHF.

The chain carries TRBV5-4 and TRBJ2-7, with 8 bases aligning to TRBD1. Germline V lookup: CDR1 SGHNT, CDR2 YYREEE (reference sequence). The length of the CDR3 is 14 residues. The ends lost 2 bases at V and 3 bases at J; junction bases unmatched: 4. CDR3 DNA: TGTGCCAGCAGCTTTACAGGGGGAATCTACGAGCAGTACTTC. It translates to CASSFTGGIYEQYF.

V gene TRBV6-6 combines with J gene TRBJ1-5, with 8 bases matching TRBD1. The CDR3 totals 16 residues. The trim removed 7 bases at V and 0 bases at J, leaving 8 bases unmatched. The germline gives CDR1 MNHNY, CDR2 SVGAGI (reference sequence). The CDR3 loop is CASNGQGLYSNQPQHF. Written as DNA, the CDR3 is TGTGCCAGCAATGGACAGGGCCTTTATAGCAATCAGCCCCAGCATTTT.

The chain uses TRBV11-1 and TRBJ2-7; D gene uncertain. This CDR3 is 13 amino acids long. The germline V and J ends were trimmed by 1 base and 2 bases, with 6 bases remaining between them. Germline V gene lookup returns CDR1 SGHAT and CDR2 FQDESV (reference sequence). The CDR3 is CASSLDTPYEQYF. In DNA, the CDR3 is TGTGCCAGCAGCTTAGACACACCCTACGAGCAGTACTTC.

CDR3 loop: CASSQRDILHF. CDR3 DNA sequence: TGTGCCAGCAGCCAACGGGACATACTCCACTTT. This chain connects TRBV14 to TRBJ1-6; TRBD1 might be the D (6 bases). Trimming removed 2 bases at V and 16 bases at J, with 9 bases between. This CDR3 region has 11 residues. Germline loops: CDR1 SGHDN, CDR2 FVKESK.

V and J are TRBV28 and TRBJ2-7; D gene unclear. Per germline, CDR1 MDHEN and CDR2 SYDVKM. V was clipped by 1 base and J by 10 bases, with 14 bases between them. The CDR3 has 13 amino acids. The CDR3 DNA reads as TGTGCCAGCAGTTTATCCGCCGGCCCTGATCAGTACTTC. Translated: CASSLSAGPDQYF.